This TCR beta chain was found in a study of regulatory T cells in long-lasting Graves disease. Per the germline V gene, CDR1 is MNHNS and CDR2 is SASEGT. V was pared by 7 bases and J by 3 bases, with 12 bases between. CDR3 size: 14 residues. According to the study, TCR beta libraries were built with iRepertoire HTBI primers and CDR3-region Arm-PCR. One entry per CDR3 protein, called by TCRdb with MiXCR from the multiplex PCR reads. The sample yields under 500,000 distinct CDR3 sequences, around 15% seen once. The time point was: newly diagnosed GD, antithyroid drugs for less than 3 months. The TCR library was prepared using RNA isolated from PBMCs. These sequences were also reported in another study, on T cells in Graves' hyperthyroidism and ophthalmopathy. From that study: The definition of stable Graves' hyperthyroidism was no ophthalmopathy progression within 18 months.

Specimen: peripheral blood mononuclear cells (PBMCs), collected at new diagnosis, from a patient treated with antithyroid drugs. The TCR originated in a woman in her thirties with Graves disease. V gene TRBV6-1 combines with J gene TRBJ2-2; TRBD2 is a possible D gene (6 bases). The CDR3 spells CASNNGTDTGELFF. The CDR3 nucleotides read TGTGCCAGCAATAACGGGACTGACACCGGGGAGCTGTTTTTT.